The clone carrying this TCR beta chain showed up many times. Antigen specificity is unknown. Germline V gene sequence: CDR1 PRHDT, CDR2 FYEKMQ (reference sequence). The CDR3 runs to 17 residues. The germline V and J ends were trimmed by 5 bases and 0 bases, with 14 bases remaining between them. Preparing the TCRbeta library involved the use of unique molecular identifiers. TCRdb redid the calling of the PCR reads with MiXCR, one entry per CDR3 protein. This repertoire shows 4,400 or so distinct CDR3 sequences, around 12% found once; its top ten account for around 30%. These data come from a study of T-cell reconstitution after alpha-beta-depleted transplantation in children. General observations from the study: Roughly two months post-transplant, alpha-beta T cells reportedly originated from several hundred graft clones that had expanded.

This TCR derives from a male patient between 2 and 15 years old who had a stem cell transplant for acute lymphoblastic leukemia, so the T cells may come from the graft donor. V gene TRBV13 combines with J gene TRBJ2-6; D unresolved. The input for sequencing was PBMCs, mostly from graft donor cells, taken 60 days after TCRalphabeta/CD19-depleted stem cell transplant. CDR3 sequence (DNA): TGTGCCAGCAGCGCCCGGGCCCGAAGCTCTGGGGCCAACGTCCTGACTTTC. This codes for CASSARARSSGANVLTF.